This paragraph covers one TCR beta chain sequence. Its antigen remains unidentified. This entry is derived from a study of shared clonotypes between healthy human individuals. Study-wide findings and caveats: Compared with memory subsets, naive subsets generally had larger estimated richness. A limitation of the genetic and exposure-history diversity represented arose from few donors.

Sequenced by immunoSEQ multiplex PCR; TCRdb stores in-frame clones only, minus some. The sample records about 1.1 million clones, about 84% being singletons. CDR1 is SQVTM, CDR2 ANQGSEA, per germline. This CDR3 contains 14 residues. V was clipped by 8 bases and J by 5 bases, with 18 bases between them. The genes are TRBV29-1 and TRBJ1-4; D is perhaps TRBD1 (6 bases). The clonotype comes from a young man in good health. Some clones in this sample may be carry-over from other donors' samples. Specimen: memory CD4+ T cells from PBMCs. The subset: CD45RA-negative fraction. CDR3 nucleotide sequence: TGCAGCATAAGGACCGGGACACTGAATGAAAAACTGTTTTTT. This encodes CSIRTGTLNEKLFF.